The T cell receptor beta chain under discussion was sequenced for a study of blood T cell repertoires in COVID-19. Method: immunoSEQ multiplex PCR; TCRdb's copy keeps in-frame clones and lacks some. Of about 150,000 clones detected, around 80% appear once; the ten largest clones hold 9.8%. CDR1 and CDR2 (germline): SGHAT, FQNNGV. The CDR3 is 13 amino acids. V was shortened by 7 bases and J by 6 bases, with 14 bases between the two germline ends. This clone was recorded only once. V gene TRBV11-2 combines with J gene TRBJ2-3, with D tentatively TRBD1 (5 bases). The sample was peripheral blood. The clonotype was recovered from a woman aged 50 to 60 with acute or convalescent COVID-19. CDR3 DNA sequence: TGTGCCAGCAACCGGGCAGGGCTTGATACGCAGTATTTT. The encoded protein is CASNRAGLDTQYF.